One sample yielded the 28 T cell receptor beta chains listed below, sequenced in a study of blood T cells in healthy people across ages. A second PCR, run for roughly 7 to 12 cycles, used a sample-barcoded 5' primer plus a J-beta primer mix. One entry per CDR3 protein, called by TCRdb with MiXCR from the 5' RACE reads. The table includes fewer than 600,000 distinct CDR3 sequences, roughly a quarter detected once. These data were also reused for a study on T cells of mothers and their children.

The sample comprised blood. The receptors here all came from a boy aged 2 to 9 in good health.

This chain joins TRBV5-4 and TRBJ2-7; maybe TRBD2 (6 bases). The V gene's germline CDR1 is SGHNT and CDR2 YYREEE (reference sequence). CDR3 length: 14 residues. V was cut by 2 bases and J by 5 bases, with 14 bases left in between. The CDR3 here is CASSFGGAENEQYF. CDR3 nucleotides: TGTGCCAGCAGCTTCGGAGGGGCCGAAAACGAGCAGTACTTC.

For this clonotype: The junction departs from germline at one end; a sequencing error may be responsible. This chain joins TRBV6-2 or TRBV6-3 and TRBJ2-1; D is ambiguous. This CDR3 region has 13 residues. CDR1 and CDR2 (germline): MNHEY, SVGEGT. CDR3 residues: CVSSLTEYNEQFF. DNA for the CDR3: TGTGTCAGCAGTTTAACGGAATACAATGAGCAGTTCTTC.

V and J are TRBV14 and TRBJ1-1; D unclear. This CDR3 has 14 residues. The ends were cut back, 4 bases at V and 4 bases at J, with 13 bases in the middle. Germline V gene data show CDR1 as SGHDN and CDR2 as FVKESK. In DNA, the CDR3 is TGTGCCAGCAGCCGTTCAGCCGGGGTCACTGAAGCTTTCTTT. It codes for CASSRSAGVTEAFF.

The V gene is TRBV10-1, the J gene TRBJ2-3, with 8 bases lining up with TRBD1. The CDR3 sequence is 16 residues long. CDR1 and CDR2 (germline): WNHNN, SYGVQD (reference sequence). The V gene end was trimmed by 4 bases and the J gene end by 1 base; junction bases not matched to a gene: 7. The DNA of the CDR3 is TGCGCCAGCAGTGCTTCTCCGGGACAGGGCACAGATACGCAGTATTTT. Amino acids: CASSASPGQGTDTQYF.

The chain employs TRBV6-5 and TRBJ2-5; 7 bases agree with TRBD2. Judging by the DNA end, TRBJ2-1 fits better; the J call may be wrong. This CDR3 comprises 18 residues. CDR1 is MNHEY, CDR2 SVGAGI, per germline. CDR3 sequence: CASSYSSSPGLLTNEQFF. The DNA for the CDR3 is TGTGCCAGCAGTTACTCGAGTTCTCCGGGACTACTTACCAATGAGCAGTTCTTC.

This clonotype has more than one count but fewer than ten. The chain links TRBV6-2 or TRBV6-3 to TRBJ1-2; D remains unclear. Trimming shortened V by 0 bases and J by 0 bases, and 11 bases separated the two germline ends. There are 16 residues in the CDR3. Germline V CDR1 and CDR2: MNHEY, SVGEGT. CDR3 residues: CASSYSLQESNYGYTF. The CDR3, as DNA: TGTGCCAGCAGTTACTCTCTCCAGGAATCTAACTATGGCTACACCTTC.

In this sample, this clonotype turned up a few times. The chain joins TRBV10-3 to TRBJ2-7; 9 positions agree with TRBD2. Germline V gene lookup returns CDR1 ENHRY and CDR2 SYGVKD. V dropped 9 bases and J dropped 3; count of bases not matched to a gene: 6. This CDR3 has 13 amino acids. This CDR3 reads CAMRLAENYEQYF. DNA of the CDR3: TGTGCCATGAGACTAGCGGAAAACTACGAGCAGTACTTC.

V is TRBV30 and J is TRBJ1-2; 7 bases map to TRBD1. CDR1 GTSNPN and CDR2 SVGIG come from the germline V gene (reference sequence). This CDR3 is 16 amino acids long. The V segment lost 4 bases and the J segment 5 bases; nucleotides outside the gene matches: 16. The CDR3, as DNA: TGTGCCTGGACCGGCAAGGAGGGGGCCAGGGGGTATGGCTACACCTTC. Amino acid sequence: CAWTGKEGARGYGYTF.

The V gene is TRBV6-6, the J gene TRBJ2-7, with 9 bases matching TRBD1. V lost 8 bases to trimming and J lost 6 bases; unmatched junction nucleotides: 11. The germline CDR1 and CDR2 sequences are MNHNY and SVGAGI (reference sequence). The CDR3 spans 14 residues. The DNA for the CDR3 is TGTGCCAGCGGAGGACAGGGGACGGGACGCGAGCAGTACTTC. It encodes CASGGQGTGREQYF.

This clonotype was recorded a few times. V and J are TRBV27 and TRBJ2-3, with D hard to call. Germline loops: CDR1 MNHEY, CDR2 SMNVEV (reference sequence). The germline V and J ends were trimmed by 0 bases and 2 bases, with 12 bases remaining between them. This CDR3 contains 16 residues. In nucleotides, the CDR3 is TGTGCCAGCAGTTTATCCTTCGGGCTAGTCACAGATACGCAGTATTTT. This sequence encodes CASSLSFGLVTDTQYF.

This sequence joins TRBV29-1 and TRBJ2-1; perhaps TRBD1 as D (6 bases). V was trimmed by 2 bases and J by 8 bases, leaving 10 bases between them. The CDR3 contains 12 residues. Germline V gene data show CDR1 as SQVTM and CDR2 as ANQGSEA. This chain's CDR3 is CSVESGVHEQFF. CDR3 nucleotide sequence: TGCAGCGTTGAATCAGGGGTTCATGAGCAGTTCTTC.

This clonotype was detected a few times. The chain carries TRBV12-3 or TRBV12-4 and TRBJ2-7; 9 bases map to TRBD1. The junction had 8 bases not matched to a gene; V was cut back by 5 bases and J by 12 bases. This CDR3 contains 12 residues. The CDR3 DNA is TGTGCCAGCAGTCCCGGGGACAGGGCCGGGTACTTC. It encodes CASSPGDRAGYF.

The J gene is TRBJ2-1, the V gene TRBV12-3 or TRBV12-4; D uncertain. The CDR3 has 14 residues. The V and J ends lost 3 bases and 4 bases respectively, with 10 bases between them. CDR3 amino acids: CASSFLGRYNEQFF. The CDR3, as DNA: TGTGCCAGCAGTTTCCTGGGCAGATACAATGAGCAGTTCTTC.

The V call is TRBV6-1, the J call TRBJ1-5, with D unclear. Germline values: CDR1 MNHNS, CDR2 SASEGT. The CDR3 covers 17 residues. V lost 6 bases and J 0 bases, leaving 18 bases between the germline ends. CDR3 sequence (DNA): TGTGCCAGCAGGCCGGGTGGGGAAACCTATAGCAATCAGCCCCAGCATTTT. As protein: CASRPGGETYSNQPQHF.

The chain has TRBV6-6 and TRBJ2-7; 10 bases agree with TRBD1. CDR1 and CDR2 from the germline V gene are MNHNY and SVGAGI (reference sequence). Losses at the gene ends were 6 bases for V and 2 bases for J; bases not matched to a gene: 7. The CDR3 loop spans 15 amino acids. The CDR3 coding sequence is TGTGCCAGCAGCAGAGCGACAGGGGGCCCCTACGAGCAGTACTTC. This gives the protein CASSRATGGPYEQYF.

This clonotype has only a few counts. V is TRBV9 and J is TRBJ2-5; D remains ambiguous. Germline-derived CDR1 and CDR2 are SGDLS and YYNGEE. Between the trimmed V and J ends, which lost 0 bases and 1 base, there was a span of 13 bases. This CDR3 region has 16 residues. CDR3 nucleotide sequence: TGTGCCAGCAGCGTAGAAAGGGTCTCGCGCCAAGAGACCCAGTACTTC. This translates into CASSVERVSRQETQYF.

The genes are TRBV5-1 and TRBJ1-1, with D possibly being TRBD1 (5 bases). This CDR3 comprises 15 residues. Germline values: CDR1 SGHRS, CDR2 YFSETQ. Between the trimmed V and J ends, which lost 3 bases and 5 bases, there was a span of 17 bases. The CDR3, as DNA: TGCGCCAGCAGCTCCGGGACGCCCGTTTATACTGAAGCTTTCTTT. This sequence encodes CASSSGTPVYTEAFF.

This clonotype turned up a few times. This chain connects TRBV12-3 or TRBV12-4 to TRBJ2-5, with 11 bases fitting TRBD2. The CDR3 loop spans 13 amino acids. The ends lost 6 bases at V and 5 bases at J; junction bases unmatched: 2. CDR3 amino acids: CASRIAGGETQYF. CDR3 coding DNA: TGTGCCAGCAGAATAGCGGGAGGGGAGACCCAGTACTTC.

This clonotype was detected a few times. This chain connects TRBV27 to TRBJ2-7; unclear D gene. The CDR3 covers 13 residues. Germline CDR1 is MNHEY and CDR2 is SMNVEV (reference sequence). V was shortened by 2 bases and J by 2 bases, with 7 bases between the two germline ends. The CDR3 DNA reads as TGTGCCAGCAGTTTAACAAACACCTACGAGCAGTACTTC. It translates to CASSLTNTYEQYF.

The chain combines TRBV10-3 with TRBJ2-1; 11 bases are shared with TRBD2. V lost 0 bases to trimming and J lost 1 base; unmatched junction nucleotides: 8. Germline CDR1 is ENHRY and CDR2 is SYGVKD. This CDR3 region has 19 residues. DNA of the CDR3: TGTGCCATCAGTGAGTCAAGGACTAGCGGGTCCCGATCCTACAATGAGCAGTTCTTC. Its protein product is CAISESRTSGSRSYNEQFF.

This clonotype occurred a few times. This rearrangement joins TRBV20-1 to TRBJ2-5, with D possibly being TRBD1 or TRBD2 (7 bases each). The DNA matches TRBJ2-7 better at its end, which makes the J call doubtful. The germline V gene has CDR1 DFQATT and CDR2 SNEGSKA (reference sequence). The CDR3 runs 13 residues. CDR3 sequence: CSASSAGQYEQYF. CDR3 DNA sequence: TGCAGTGCATCCTCAGCGGGACAGTACGAGCAGTACTTC.

This clonotype was seen a handful of times. CDR3: CASSLNQGAEGYTF. In nucleotides, the CDR3 is TGTGCCAGCAGCTTAAATCAGGGGGCCGAGGGCTACACCTTC. V is TRBV13 and J is TRBJ1-2; TRBD1 matches 8 bases. This CDR3 region has 14 residues. Germline CDR1 is PRHDT and CDR2 is FYEKMQ (reference sequence). Unmatched junction bases numbered 7, after V lost 2 bases and J lost 8 bases.

The CDR3 is CASSRAGGYTF. DNA for the CDR3: TGTGCCAGCAGCCGAGCGGGTGGCTACACCTTC. This rearrangement joins TRBV14 to TRBJ1-2; unclear D gene. Trimming removed 4 bases from V and 7 bases from J, with 7 bases in between. The CDR3 contains 11 residues. Germline assignment: CDR1 SGHDN and CDR2 FVKESK.

This clonotype was seen a single time. The rearrangement joins TRBV15 to TRBJ2-1; D assignment may be TRBD1 or TRBD2 (5 bases each). In germline, CDR1 is LNHNV, CDR2 YYDKDF (reference sequence). The CDR3 has 13 amino acids. V was trimmed by 6 bases and J by 9 bases, leaving 15 bases between them. The CDR3 nucleotides read TGTGCCACCAGTAAAACTTTGGGGGTTGAGCAGTTCTTC. Translation gives CATSKTLGVEQFF.

In its sample, this clonotype was seen a few times. The chain joins TRBV29-1 to TRBJ2-1; weak D call: TRBD2 (5 bases). The J call may be in error: the DNA end matches TRBJ2-5 better. The CDR3 extends over 15 amino acids. CDR1 and CDR2 (germline): SQVTM, ANQGSEA. CDR3 DNA: TGCAGCGTTGAAGGGGTAGGGAGCCCCCAAGAGACCCAGTACTTC. Translation: CSVEGVGSPQETQYF.

This chain connects TRBV4-1 to TRBJ2-5; D unclear. The last part of the DNA fits TRBJ2-1 better; the J call may be wrong. Germline V lookup: CDR1 MGHRA, CDR2 YSYEKL. CDR3 size: 12 residues. The CDR3 DNA reads TGCGCCAGCAGCCAAGTTTCCCGTGAGCAGTTCTTC. It yields the protein CASSQVSREQFF.

In this sample, this clonotype turned up once. Here the CDR3 reads CASSLVGRGFSPYEQYF. CDR3 coding DNA: TGTGCCAGCAGCTTGGTTGGGCGGGGGTTTAGTCCGTACGAGCAGTACTTC. J is TRBJ2-5 and V is TRBV7-9, with 7 bases matching TRBD2. The J call may be wrong; the DNA end is better matched by TRBJ2-7. CDR1 SEHNR and CDR2 FQNEAQ come from the germline V gene (reference sequence). This CDR3 is built from 17 residues.

The J gene is TRBJ2-3, the V gene TRBV29-1; 15 bases fit TRBD2. Germline CDR1 reads SQVTM; CDR2 reads ANQGSEA. The junction had 2 bases not matched to a gene; V was cut back by 7 bases and J by 0 bases. This CDR3 contains 15 residues. The CDR3 DNA follows: TGCAGCGCGGGACTAGCGGGGGGTAGCACAGATACGCAGTATTTT. Amino acid sequence: CSAGLAGGSTDTQYF.